Included here is one T cell receptor (beta chain) sequence, with context. In the original analysis: For nucleated cells, counts were estimated from reference gene primer amplification. Profiling relied on immunoSEQ multiplex PCR, and the TCRdb table lists in-frame clones only, not all of them. That table is the source of V, J and clone size, and D and trimming were worked out from the DNA. Here the sample spans some 130,000 clones, roughly 84% being singletons. This sample is drawn from a study of blood T cell repertoires in COVID-19. Study-wide background: Donors in the United States, Italy and Spain gave samples during acute or convalescent COVID-19. In each case, the material was cDNA or gDNA derived from T cells, B-cell-depleted T cells, or PBMCs.

CDR3 size: 16 residues. CDR1 and CDR2 from the germline V gene are LGHNA and YNFKEQ. Trimming cost V 1 base and J 2 bases; bases outside gene matches: 6. The receptor was derived from a human donor in a cohort sampled during active COVID-19. Sequencing input: peripheral blood. This rearrangement joins TRBV4-2 to TRBJ2-3, with TRBD1 matching 7 bases. The CDR3 spells CASSQGLTGVTDTQYF. CDR3 bases: TGTGCCAGCAGCCAAGGTCTCACAGGGGTCACAGATACGCAGTATTTT.